Below, 5 T cell receptor beta chains from the same sample are listed, as sequenced in a study of cytomegalovirus exposure and HLA in healthy donors. Sequencing was performed with immunoSEQ multiplex PCR; in TCRdb, only in-frame clones are kept and a portion is missing. The profile shows 65,000 to 80,000 clones, less than 95% of them singletons. Sequencing input: PBMCs. The receptors stem from a woman aged 18-30 years in good health and CMV-seropositive.

The chain combines TRBV10-3 with TRBJ1-2, with 8 bases matching TRBD1. Germline V lookup: CDR1 ENHRY, CDR2 SYGVKD. V lost 0 bases, J lost 6 bases, and 0 bases stayed unmatched. The CDR3 has 13 residues. CDR3 in DNA: TGTGCCATCAGTGAGTCGACAGGGGATGGCTACACCTTC. It specifies CAISESTGDGYTF.

This clone was picked up one time. V usage is TRBV18 and J usage is TRBJ1-1; 8 bases match TRBD1. Trimming took 0 bases from V and 4 from J; bases not matched to a gene: 10. Germline V gene sequence: CDR1 KGHSH, CDR2 LQKENI. The CDR3 runs 17 residues. The CDR3 protein is CASSPPGRGRGGTEAFF. CDR3 nucleotide sequence: TGTGCCAGCTCACCACCGGGCAGGGGGCGTGGTGGCACTGAAGCTTTCTTT.

The gene calls are TRBV7-9 and TRBJ2-7, with D possibly matching TRBD2 (8 bases). The CDR3 covers 15 residues. Germline V gives CDR1 SEHNR, CDR2 FQNEAQ (reference sequence). V gave up 5 bases and J gave up 3 bases, with 17 bases separating them. The CDR3 sequence: CASSPRGDSSYEQYF. The CDR3 coding sequence is TGTGCCAGCAGCCCGCGGGGGGACAGCAGCTACGAGCAGTACTTC.

This rearrangement joins TRBV7-9 to TRBJ1-4; D gene uncertain. CDR3 length: 15 amino acids. Germline V gives CDR1 SEHNR, CDR2 FQNEAQ (reference sequence). Trimming removed 0 bases from V and 4 bases from J, with 9 bases in between. The DNA for the CDR3 is TGTGCCAGCAGCTTAGCCCCAAATAGTAATGAAAAACTGTTTTTT. Its protein is CASSLAPNSNEKLFF.

V usage is TRBV6-5 and J usage is TRBJ1-1; D not resolved. Germline lookup yields CDR1 MNHEY and CDR2 SVGAGI. V gave up 2 bases and J gave up 1 base, with 5 bases separating them. This CDR3 is 13 amino acids long. CDR3 protein: CASSYEANTEAFF. In DNA, the CDR3 is TGTGCCAGCAGTTACGAAGCGAACACTGAAGCTTTCTTT.